The 27 T cell receptor beta chains in this list originate from one sample, sequenced in a study of shared clonotypes between healthy human individuals. Only in-frame clones appear in the TCRdb table, and some are missing; sequencing was by immunoSEQ multiplex PCR. The repertoire holds fewer than 1.6 million clones, with 98% as singletons. Source material: naive CD4+ T cells sorted from blood. Subset indicated: CD45RA+ positively selected. These receptors came from a young man in good health.

This clone is a singleton in its sample. V is TRBV7-3 and J is TRBJ2-1, with a possible D match to TRBD2 (6 bases). The length of the CDR3 is 15 residues. Germline values: CDR1 SGHTA, CDR2 FQGTGA. Between the trimmed V and J ends, which lost 5 bases and 0 bases, there was a span of 11 bases. The CDR3 is CASSPGLSSYNEQFF. For the CDR3, the DNA is TGTGCCAGCAGCCCAGGACTATCCTCCTACAATGAGCAGTTCTTC. The full variable domain, its missing parts supplied by reference TRBV7-3 and TRBJ2-1, is GAGVSQTPSNKVTEKGKYVELRCDPISGHTALYWYRQSLGQGPEFLIYFQGTGAADDSGLPNDRFFAVRPEGSVSTLKIQRTERGDSAVYLCASSPGLSSYNEQFFGPGTRLTVL.

The chain couples TRBV28 to TRBJ2-7; tentative D call: TRBD2 (5 bases). Germline V gives CDR1 MDHEN, CDR2 SYDVKM. The V gene lost 3 bases and the J gene lost 3 bases, with 18 bases spanning the gap. This CDR3 spans 16 amino acids. CDR3 loop: CASSFYWEKRLYEQYF. CDR3 sequence (DNA): TGTGCCAGCAGTTTTTATTGGGAGAAGCGGCTCTACGAGCAGTACTTC.

This clone was detected only once. The chain uses TRBV15 and TRBJ1-5; D gene uncertain. The CDR3 runs to 12 residues. Germline CDR1 is LNHNV and CDR2 is YYDKDF (reference sequence). V was trimmed by 3 bases and J by 6 bases, leaving 6 bases between them. The CDR3 DNA reads as TGTGCCACCAGCAGGCCGACTCAGCCCCAGCATTTT. Protein sequence: CATSRPTQPQHF.

The chain uses TRBV11-2 and TRBJ1-4; the D is unclear. The CDR3 runs 14 residues. Germline V gives CDR1 SGHAT, CDR2 FQNNGV. Between the trimmed V and J ends, which lost 0 bases and 7 bases, there was a span of 9 bases. The CDR3 nucleotides read TGTGCCAGCAGCTTAGATTTGGGTTCTGAAAAACTGTTTTTT. Translated: CASSLDLGSEKLFF. Using reference TRBV11-2 and TRBJ1-4 for the parts outside the CDR3, the full variable domain is EAGVAQSPRYKIIEKRQSVAFWCNPISGHATLYWYQQILGQGPKLLIQFQNNGVVDDSQLPKDRFSAERLKGVDSTLKIQPAKLEDSAVYLCASSLDLGSEKLFFGSGTQLSVL.

The gene calls are TRBV11-2 and TRBJ1-5; D is unresolved. The CDR3 runs to 11 residues. Trimming took off 5 bases at V and 7 bases at J, with 6 bases between the two ends. CDR1 and CDR2 from the germline V gene are SGHAT and FQNNGV. The CDR3, as DNA: TGTGCCAGCAGCCCCCCCCAGCCCCAGCATTTT. Translating it yields CASSPPQPQHF.

The chain employs TRBV5-1 and TRBJ1-3; D is unresolved. V dropped 0 bases and J dropped 0 bases, with 10 bases sitting between them. CDR3 length: 16 amino acids. CDR1 and CDR2 from the germline V gene are SGHRS and YFSETQ. The CDR3 region is CASSLVGELSGNTIYF. In DNA form, the CDR3 reads TGCGCCAGCAGCTTGGTTGGAGAGCTCTCTGGAAACACCATATATTTT. Supplemented by reference TRBV5-1 and TRBJ1-3, the full variable domain reads KAGVTQTPRYLIKTRGQQVTLSCSPISGHRSVSWYQQTPGQGLQFLFEYFSETQRNKGNFPGRFSGRQFSNSRSEMNVSTLELGDSALYLCASSLVGELSGNTIYFGEGSWLTVV.

V and J are TRBV5-4 and TRBJ2-3; 10 nucleotides agree with TRBD2. V dropped 4 bases and J dropped 0; count of bases not matched to a gene: 5. Looked up from germline, CDR1 is SGHNT and CDR2 is YYREEE (reference sequence). The CDR3 is 16 amino acids. The CDR3 loop reads CASSTGLAISTDTQYF. The CDR3 DNA reads TGTGCCAGCAGCACGGGACTAGCGATAAGCACAGATACGCAGTATTTT. The whole variable domain, remainder taken from reference TRBV5-4 and TRBJ2-3, is ETGVTQSPTHLIKTRGQQVTLRCSSQSGHNTVSWYQQALGQGPQFIFQYYREEENGRGNFPPRFSGLQFPNYSSELNVNALELDDSALYLCASSTGLAISTDTQYFGPGTRLTVL.

The V call is TRBV19, the J call TRBJ2-3; TRBD2 agrees at 7 bases. This CDR3 has 16 residues. Germline values: CDR1 LNHDA, CDR2 SQIVND (reference sequence). The trim removed 2 bases at V and 0 bases at J, leaving 5 bases unmatched. CDR3 in amino acids: CASSITREASTDTQYF. In nucleotides, the CDR3 is TGTGCCAGTAGTATAACACGGGAGGCAAGCACAGATACGCAGTATTTT.

This clone came up once. The rearrangement joins TRBV9 to TRBJ2-2, with 10 bases identical to TRBD2. V dropped 7 bases and J dropped 2; count of bases not matched to a gene: 5. The CDR3 has 15 amino acids. Germline CDR1 and CDR2: SGDLS and YYNGEE. The CDR3: CASGGLADNTGELFF. The DNA of the CDR3 is TGTGCCAGCGGAGGACTAGCGGATAACACCGGGGAGCTGTTTTTT.

This chain connects TRBV5-4 to TRBJ1-1; unclear D gene. The CDR3 contains 15 residues. Trimming removed 0 bases at V and 0 bases at J, with 9 bases between. Germline assignment: CDR1 SGHNT and CDR2 YYREEE (reference sequence). This chain's CDR3 is CASSLDPDMNTEAFF. In nucleotides, the CDR3 is TGTGCCAGCAGCTTGGATCCGGATATGAACACTGAAGCTTTCTTT.

This chain joins TRBV27 and TRBJ2-7; 8 bases fit TRBD2. CDR1 MNHEY and CDR2 SMNVEV come from the germline V gene (reference sequence). V lost 5 bases, J lost 3 bases, and 6 bases stayed unmatched. This CDR3 comprises 14 residues. The CDR3 is CASSLGLAHYEQYF. The CDR3 DNA is TGTGCCAGCAGTCTCGGACTAGCCCACTACGAGCAGTACTTC.

The chain recombines TRBV28 with TRBJ1-4, with 9 bases lining up with TRBD1. The CDR3 contains 16 residues. V dropped 3 bases and J dropped 7; count of bases not matched to a gene: 9. CDR1 and CDR2 from the germline V gene are MDHEN and SYDVKM. CDR3 DNA sequence: TGTGCCAGCAGTTTTTTACAGGGGGCTACCCGTGAAAAACTGTTTTTT. Protein product: CASSFLQGATREKLFF.

The sample holds one count of this clone. This sequence joins TRBV27 and TRBJ2-3; the match to TRBD1 covers 7 bases. The CDR3 runs 14 residues. Per germline, CDR1 MNHEY and CDR2 SMNVEV (reference sequence). J lost 4 bases, V lost 6 bases, and 7 bases had no gene match. The CDR3 is CASSRDRVADTQYF. The CDR3 coding sequence is TGTGCCAGCAGCCGAGACAGGGTCGCAGATACGCAGTATTTT.

The chain is built from TRBV7-9 and TRBJ1-2, with TRBD1 identical over 11 bases. This CDR3 spans 15 amino acids. With V trimmed by 5 bases and J by 3 bases, 5 bases remained unmatched. Germline loops: CDR1 SEHNR, CDR2 FQNEAQ (reference sequence). CDR3 in DNA: TGTGCCAGCAGCACCGGGACAGGGGGGGACTATGGCTACACCTTC. Encoded protein: CASSTGTGGDYGYTF.

The rearrangement joins TRBV7-9 to TRBJ2-7; D may be TRBD1 (6 bases). The V end lost 5 bases, the J end lost 3 bases, and 14 bases lay between the germline ends. The germline V gene has CDR1 SEHNR and CDR2 FQNEAQ (reference sequence). CDR3 length: 14 residues. The chain's CDR3 is CASSRSGHNYEQYF. As DNA, the CDR3 is TGTGCCAGCAGCCGATCGGGACACAACTACGAGCAGTACTTC.

The J gene is TRBJ1-2, the V gene TRBV7-8; 7 nucleotides align to TRBD1. The V gene end was trimmed by 5 bases and the J gene end by 8 bases; junction bases not matched to a gene: 17. This CDR3 has 16 amino acids. The germline CDR1 and CDR2 sequences are SGHVS and FQNEAQ. The CDR3 spells CASSRERFPTGLGYTF. The CDR3 DNA reads TGTGCCAGCAGCCGAGAGCGATTTCCGACAGGGTTGGGCTACACCTTC.

This chain uses TRBV29-1 with TRBJ2-7; 8 bases are a match to TRBD1. With V trimmed by 1 base and J by 3 bases, 5 bases remained unmatched. Germline V lookup: CDR1 SQVTM, CDR2 ANQGSEA. The CDR3 runs to 14 residues. The DNA for the CDR3 is TGCAGCGTTGAAGGGACAGGGCAGATCTACGAGCAGTACTTC. Protein product: CSVEGTGQIYEQYF.

This chain uses TRBV5-6 with TRBJ1-2; 10 nucleotides agree with TRBD1. V lost 4 bases to trimming and J lost 8 bases; unmatched junction nucleotides: 11. The germline CDR1 and CDR2 sequences are SGHDT and YYEEEE. The CDR3 covers 15 residues. The CDR3 DNA follows: TGTGCCAGCAGCCCAGGGACAGGGGCCTTTAGCGGCTACACCTTC. Its translation: CASSPGTGAFSGYTF. Supplemented by reference TRBV5-6 and TRBJ1-2, the full variable domain reads DAGVTQSPTHLIKTRGQQVTLRCSPKSGHDTVSWYQQALGQGPQFIFQYYEEEERQRGNFPDRFSGHQFPNYSSELNVNALLLGDSALYLCASSPGTGAFSGYTFGSGTRLTVV.

V usage is TRBV11-2 and J usage is TRBJ2-1; 8 bases fit TRBD1. J was trimmed by 7 bases and V by 8 bases; bases with no gene match: 7. The CDR3 is made up of 13 amino acids. The germline V gene has CDR1 SGHAT and CDR2 FQNNGV. CDR3 sequence: CASSQQGVNEQFF. The CDR3 bases are TGTGCCAGCTCCCAACAGGGGGTGAATGAGCAGTTCTTC.

This clone was detected once. Here the CDR3 DNA reads TGTGCCAGCGTGGACAGGGGTAAGACAGATACGCAGTATTTT. It specifies CASVDRGKTDTQYF. This chain uses TRBV2 with TRBJ2-3; 9 nucleotides line up with TRBD1. Trimming cost V 8 bases and J 3 bases; bases outside gene matches: 6. This CDR3 is built from 14 residues. The V gene's germline CDR1 is SNHLY and CDR2 FYNNEI. The full variable domain, its missing parts supplied by reference TRBV2 and TRBJ2-3, is EPEVTQTPSHQVTQMGQEVILRCVPISNHLYFYWYRQILGQKVEFLVSFYNNEISEKSEIFDDQFSVERPDGSNFTLKIRSTKLEDSAMYFCASVDRGKTDTQYFGPGTRLTVL.

The chain recombines TRBV7-9 with TRBJ2-7; D is unclear. The CDR3 covers 13 residues. V dropped 0 bases and J dropped 2 bases, with 5 bases sitting between them. CDR1 is SEHNR and CDR2 is FQNEAQ in the germline V gene (reference sequence). Here the CDR3 reads CASSLALTYEQYF. The CDR3 DNA reads TGTGCCAGCAGCTTAGCGTTAACCTACGAGCAGTACTTC.

This sequence joins TRBV9 and TRBJ1-1; D call uncertain. The germline V gene encodes CDR1 SGDLS and CDR2 YYNGEE. The CDR3 contains 13 residues. Between the trimmed V and J ends, which lost 0 bases and 5 bases, there was a span of 8 bases. CDR3 DNA sequence: TGTGCCAGCAGCGTAGAGTTGGGAACTGAAGCTTTCTTT. Its translation is CASSVELGTEAFF. Drawing the rest from reference TRBV9 and TRBJ1-1, the complete variable domain is DSGVTQTPKHLITATGQRVTLRCSPRSGDLSVYWYQQSLDQGLQFLIQYYNGEERAKGNILERFSAQQFPDLHSELNLSSLELGDSALYFCASSVELGTEAFFGQGTRLTVV.

The chain links TRBV7-9 to TRBJ1-4, with 10 bases matching TRBD1. The CDR3 loop spans 14 amino acids. J lost 8 bases, V lost 5 bases, and 5 bases had no gene match. CDR1 and CDR2 from the germline V gene are SEHNR and FQNEAQ (reference sequence). This CDR3 is CASSGQGGWEKLFF. The CDR3 DNA reads as TGTGCCAGCAGCGGACAGGGGGGTTGGGAAAAACTGTTTTTT.

The chain carries TRBV9 and TRBJ2-7, with TRBD2 identical over 10 bases. The CDR3 length is 15 residues. V lost 0 bases and J lost 6; bases outside the gene matches: 6. CDR1 SGDLS and CDR2 YYNGEE come from the germline V gene. CDR3 in DNA: TGTGCCAGCAGCGTAGCAAGCGGGAGGGGGGTCGAGCAGTACTTC. Translation gives CASSVASGRGVEQYF.

This chain links TRBV2 with TRBJ2-7; either TRBD1 or TRBD2 may fit D (5 bases each). Trimming took off 3 bases at V and 0 bases at J, with 9 bases between the two ends. The CDR3 loop spans 14 amino acids. Germline V gene sequence: CDR1 SNHLY, CDR2 FYNNEI. CDR3 bases: TGTGCCAGCAGTGACCGGGACCACTCCTACGAGCAGTACTTC. This sequence encodes CASSDRDHSYEQYF.

The chain recombines TRBV7-3 with TRBJ2-1; a weak D match, TRBD2 (6 bases). Trimming removed 5 bases from V and 7 bases from J, with 12 bases in between. The CDR3 consists of 13 residues. The V gene's germline CDR1 is SGHTA and CDR2 FQGTGA. Here the CDR3 DNA reads TGTGCCAGCAGCCGGGACTCTATGAATGAGCAGTTCTTC. Its protein is CASSRDSMNEQFF. Complete variable domain (other parts from reference TRBV7-3 and TRBJ2-1): GAGVSQTPSNKVTEKGKYVELRCDPISGHTALYWYRQSLGQGPEFLIYFQGTGAADDSGLPNDRFFAVRPEGSVSTLKIQRTERGDSAVYLCASSRDSMNEQFFGPGTRLTVL.

The chain joins TRBV11-2 to TRBJ2-5; D possibly corresponds to TRBD2 (6 bases). This CDR3 comprises 12 residues. V shed 3 bases and J shed 10 bases, with 12 bases lying between them. Germline CDR1 is SGHAT and CDR2 is FQNNGV. Here the CDR3 reads CASSFVGGGQYF. The CDR3 DNA sequence: TGTGCCAGCAGCTTCGTGGGGGGTGGCCAGTACTTC.